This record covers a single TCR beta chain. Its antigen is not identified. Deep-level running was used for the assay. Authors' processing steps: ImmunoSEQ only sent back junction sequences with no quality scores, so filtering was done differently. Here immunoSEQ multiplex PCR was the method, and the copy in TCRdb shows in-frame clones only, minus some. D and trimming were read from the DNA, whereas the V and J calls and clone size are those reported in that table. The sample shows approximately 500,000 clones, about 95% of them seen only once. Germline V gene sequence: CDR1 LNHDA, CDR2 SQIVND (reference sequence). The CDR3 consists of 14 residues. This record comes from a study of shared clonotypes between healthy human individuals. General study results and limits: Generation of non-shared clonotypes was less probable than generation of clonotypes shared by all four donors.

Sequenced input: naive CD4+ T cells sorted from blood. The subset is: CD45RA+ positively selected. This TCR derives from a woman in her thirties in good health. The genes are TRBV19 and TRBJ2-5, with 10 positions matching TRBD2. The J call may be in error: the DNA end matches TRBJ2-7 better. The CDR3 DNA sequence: TGTGCCAGTAGTTTCACCGGGACTAGCGCCGAGCAGTACTTC. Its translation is CASSFTGTSAEQYF.